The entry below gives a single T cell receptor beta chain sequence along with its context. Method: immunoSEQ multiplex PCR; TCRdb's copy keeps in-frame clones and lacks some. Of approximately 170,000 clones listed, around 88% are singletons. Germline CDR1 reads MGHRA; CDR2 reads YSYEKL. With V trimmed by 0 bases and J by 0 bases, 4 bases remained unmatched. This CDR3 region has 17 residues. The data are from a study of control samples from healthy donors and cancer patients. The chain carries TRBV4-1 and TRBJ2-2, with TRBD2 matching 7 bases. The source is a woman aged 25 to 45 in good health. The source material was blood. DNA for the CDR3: TGCGCCAGCAGCCAAGAGGAGGGAGGGCCGAACACCGGGGAGCTGTTTTTT. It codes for CASSQEEGGPNTGELFF.